The entry below gives a single T cell receptor (beta chain) sequence along with its context. This specimen comes from a study of cytomegalovirus exposure and HLA in healthy donors. The CDR3 runs to 18 residues. V was clipped by 1 base and J by 1 base; unmatched bases: 8. Germline CDR1 reads SNHLY; CDR2 reads FYNNEI. PCR involved 60 Vbeta and 13 Jbeta primers. Only in-frame clones appear in the TCRdb table, and some are missing; sequencing was by immunoSEQ multiplex PCR. Its table lists 85,000 to 90,000 clones. This TCR was sampled from a man aged 45-65 years in good health and CMV-seropositive. The sequencing sample was made of PBMCs. The V gene is TRBV2, the J gene TRBJ2-5; TRBD2 agrees at 11 bases. CDR3 sequence reads: CASSEGQLAGGLQETQYF. The CDR3, as DNA: TGTGCCAGCAGTGAAGGGCAGCTAGCGGGAGGACTCCAAGAGACCCAGTACTTC.